This T cell receptor (beta chain) was captured by sequencing in a study of OX40 agonist ivuxolimab in advanced cancers. TCRdb's copy holds only in-frame clones and misses some; the assay was immunoSEQ multiplex PCR. The data show around 60,000 clones, around three quarters seen once. CDR3 length: 17 residues. In germline, CDR1 is SGDLS, CDR2 YYNGEE. The V and J ends lost 4 bases and 0 bases respectively, with 20 bases between them. This clone came up once. The clonotype originates from an adult with an advanced solid tumor such as melanoma, head and neck, liver or kidney cancer. The source material was CD4+ or CD8+ T cells sorted from blood, sampled in a trial of the OX40 agonist ivuxolimab. The genes are TRBV9 and TRBJ2-7; D is possibly TRBD2 (7 bases). In nucleotides, the CDR3 is TGTGCCAGCAGCCCGCGTACCGGGCGGGGGCCCTCCTACGAGCAGTACTTC. Its translation: CASSPRTGRGPSYEQYF.